This passage covers 17 T cell receptor beta chains from one sample sequenced in a study of Graves' ophthalmopathy and Graves' hyperthyroidism. The study amplified TCR beta CDR3 regions using RNA transcripts. Following a first-round RT-PCR that used HTBI primers, a second-round multiplex PCR was carried out. TCRdb recomputed calls from the multiplex PCR reads with MiXCR, one row per CDR3 protein. The sample lists more than 550,000 distinct CDR3 sequences; approximately 39% were seen once. Sequenced material: peripheral blood. The receptors stem from an adult man with Graves' ophthalmopathy.

This chain links TRBV18 with TRBJ2-5, with D perhaps matching TRBD2 (6 bases). The CDR3 runs 14 residues. The V gene's germline CDR1 is KGHSH and CDR2 LQKENI. The ends were cut back, 4 bases at V and 1 base at J, with 10 bases in the middle. This CDR3 reads CASSRVEGQETQYF. CDR3 DNA sequence: TGTGCCAGCTCACGGGTGGAGGGCCAAGAGACCCAGTACTTC.

DNA for the CDR3: TGTGCCATCGGGGACAGGGGGCTTGGAAACACCATATATTTT. Its translation: CAIGDRGLGNTIYF. The chain is built from TRBV10-3 and TRBJ1-3; 12 bases map to TRBD1. The germline V gene encodes CDR1 ENHRY and CDR2 SYGVKD. This CDR3 has 14 residues. With 8 bases clipped from V and 3 bases from J, the junction kept 2 bases outside the gene matches.

Ten or more counts support this clonotype. V usage is TRBV5-1 and J usage is TRBJ2-7; 8 bases fit TRBD1. With 0 bases clipped from V and 6 bases from J, the junction kept 8 bases outside the gene matches. This CDR3 is built from 15 residues. CDR1 is SGHRS, CDR2 YFSETQ, per germline. In DNA form, the CDR3 reads TGCGCCAGCAGCTTGGCGGACAGGGATTACGGCGAGCAGTACTTC. The encoded protein is CASSLADRDYGEQYF.

This clonotype was seen at least ten times. The CDR3 sequence: CSASYGGGEEQYF. The CDR3 DNA is TGCAGCGCCAGCTACGGCGGGGGCGAAGAGCAGTACTTC. V gene TRBV29-1 combines with J gene TRBJ2-7, with a possible D match to TRBD2 (7 bases). This CDR3 is 13 amino acids long. Trimming pared 7 bases from V and 7 bases from J, leaving 20 bases between. Per the germline V gene, CDR1 is SQVTM and CDR2 is ANQGSEA.

The sample holds many counts of this clonotype. This sequence joins TRBV25-1 and TRBJ2-2, with D perhaps TRBD2 (6 bases). Germline V gives CDR1 MGHDK, CDR2 SYGVNS. Trimming took 4 bases from V and 5 from J, leaving 11 bases between them. The CDR3 is 14 residues long. The DNA for the CDR3 is TGTGCCAGCAGTGCGGGAGTAGGAACCGGGGAGCTGTTTTTT. It is translated as CASSAGVGTGELFF.

The chain links TRBV7-2 to TRBJ2-5; possible D gene TRBD2, 5 bases. CDR1 is SGHTA, CDR2 FQGNSA, per germline. This CDR3 comprises 16 residues. The V gene lost 2 bases and the J gene lost 1 base, with 14 bases spanning the gap. This CDR3 reads CASSLPPGNAQETQYF. As DNA, the CDR3 is TGTGCCAGCAGCTTACCACCCGGGAATGCCCAAGAGACCCAGTACTTC.

The chain couples TRBV4-3 to TRBJ2-7; weak D call: TRBD2 (5 bases). The V and J ends lost 1 base and 1 base respectively, with 14 bases between them. CDR3 length: 16 amino acids. Germline V gives CDR1 LGHNA, CDR2 YSLEER. DNA of the CDR3: TGCGCCAGCAGCCAAGGTCAAGGACTCCTATCCTACGAGCAGTACTTC. Translating gives CASSQGQGLLSYEQYF.

V gene TRBV19 combines with J gene TRBJ2-7; D perhaps matches TRBD1 (7 bases). Germline lookup yields CDR1 LNHDA and CDR2 SQIVND (reference sequence). The V gene lost 6 bases and the J gene lost 2 bases, with 17 bases spanning the gap. The CDR3 loop spans 15 amino acids. CDR3 residues: CASRPQGGLTYEQYF. For the CDR3, the DNA is TGTGCCAGTAGGCCCCAGGGGGGCCTCACCTACGAGCAGTACTTC.

About this clonotype itself: One base away lies a much larger clone, so this may be a sequencing read error. This chain uses TRBV6-5 with TRBJ2-6, with 8 bases aligning to TRBD1. The CDR3 is 18 residues long. Germline assignment: CDR1 MNHEY and CDR2 SVGAGI. The CDR3 nucleotides read TGTGCCAGCAGAGGACCAGGGGGCGCCCTCTCTGGGGACAACGTCCTGACTTTC. This codes for CASRGPGGALSGDNVLTF.

The table lists this clonotype with many counts. Mismatch with germline at one junction end may stem from a read error. The chain carries TRBV7-7 and TRBJ2-5; D is ambiguous. Germline lookup yields CDR1 SSHAT and CDR2 FNYEAQ (reference sequence). This CDR3 is built from 14 residues. The CDR3 DNA is TGTGCTAGCAGCTTAAATGCTCTCGGCGAGACCCAGTACTTC. Translating it yields CASSLNALGETQYF.

The chain uses TRBV12-5 and TRBJ1-5; 7 bases are a match to TRBD1. The CDR3 extends over 13 amino acids. Germline CDR1 LGHNT, CDR2 FRNRAP. J was trimmed by 3 bases and V by 7 bases; bases with no gene match: 3. The CDR3 DNA follows: TGTGCTAGTGTAGGGGGCAACAATCAGCCCCAGCATTTT. Its protein product is CASVGGNNQPQHF.

In regard to this clonotype: This may arise from a read error, as a much more abundant clone is one base away. The chain joins TRBV10-3 to TRBJ2-7, with 8 positions matching TRBD1. The CDR3 runs 13 residues. Germline values: CDR1 ENHRY, CDR2 SYGVKD. The J segment lost 0 bases and the V segment lost 6 bases, leaving 1 base of the junction unmatched. The CDR3 here is CAIRGQDSYEQYF. CDR3 bases: TGTGCCATCAGGGGACAGGACTCCTACGAGCAGTACTTC.

This clonotype has just a few counts. This sequence joins TRBV18 and TRBJ2-7, with 9 bases identical to TRBD2. CDR1 and CDR2 from the germline V gene are KGHSH and LQKENI. The CDR3 length is 14 residues. The V and J ends lost 3 bases and 2 bases, in that order; junction bases with no gene match: 2. This CDR3 is CASSPSGSAYEQYF. DNA for the CDR3: TGTGCCAGCTCACCTAGCGGGAGCGCCTACGAGCAGTACTTC.

This clonotype showed up just a few times. The rearrangement links TRBV4-1 to TRBJ2-7; 7 nucleotides align to TRBD2. V lost 3 bases to trimming and J lost 2 bases; unmatched junction nucleotides: 7. The CDR3 loop spans 15 amino acids. Germline V gives CDR1 MGHRA, CDR2 YSYEKL. The DNA of the CDR3 is TGCGCCAGCAGCCAGGCTCCTAGCGGACCCTACGAGCAGTACTTC. Its protein is CASSQAPSGPYEQYF.

The chain has TRBV24-1 and TRBJ2-1; 11 bases map to TRBD2. The CDR3 spans 15 residues. The V and J ends lost 10 bases and 2 bases, in that order; junction bases with no gene match: 6. Germline CDR1 and CDR2: KGHDR and SFDVKD. CDR3 coding DNA: TGTGCCACTCGACTAGCGGGACGACCCTACAATGAGCAGTTCTTC. Protein: CATRLAGRPYNEQFF.

A word on this clonotype: Relative to the germline gene, one junction end is altered; a read error may explain this. The chain couples TRBV9 to TRBJ1-6; no definite D call. Germline CDR1 reads SGDLS; CDR2 reads YYNGEE. The CDR3 is made up of 11 amino acids. CDR3 bases: TGTGCCAGGAGCGCGAATTCACCCCTCCACTTT. This sequence encodes CARSANSPLHF.

The rearrangement links TRBV20-1 to TRBJ1-5, with 7 bases fitting TRBD1. The CDR3 spans 12 residues. The germline V gene encodes CDR1 DFQATT and CDR2 SNEGSKA (reference sequence). V lost 6 bases, J lost 7 bases, and 6 bases stayed unmatched. The CDR3 DNA reads TGCAGTGCGTCGACAGGGTGGCAGCCCCAGCATTTT. This codes for CSASTGWQPQHF.